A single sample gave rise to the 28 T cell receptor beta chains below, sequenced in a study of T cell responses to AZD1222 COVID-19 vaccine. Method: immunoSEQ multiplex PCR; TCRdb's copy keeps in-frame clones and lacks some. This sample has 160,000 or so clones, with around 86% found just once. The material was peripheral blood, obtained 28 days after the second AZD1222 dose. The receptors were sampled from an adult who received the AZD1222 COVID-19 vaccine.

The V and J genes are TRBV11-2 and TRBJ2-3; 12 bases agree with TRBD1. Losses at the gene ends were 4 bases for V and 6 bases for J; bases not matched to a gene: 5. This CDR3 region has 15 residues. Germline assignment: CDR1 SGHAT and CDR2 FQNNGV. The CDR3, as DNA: TGTGCCAGCAGCTCGGGACAGGGGGCTGGGGATACGCAGTATTTT. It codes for CASSSGQGAGDTQYF.

CDR3 sequence reads: CASNFQSLSSYEQYF. The CDR3 DNA follows: TGTGCCAGTAATTTCCAGAGCCTCAGCTCCTACGAGCAGTACTTC. V and J are TRBV19 and TRBJ2-7; D remains unclear. Trimming took off 7 bases at V and 0 bases at J, with 16 bases between the two ends. The CDR3 has 15 amino acids. Germline loops: CDR1 LNHDA, CDR2 SQIVND (reference sequence).

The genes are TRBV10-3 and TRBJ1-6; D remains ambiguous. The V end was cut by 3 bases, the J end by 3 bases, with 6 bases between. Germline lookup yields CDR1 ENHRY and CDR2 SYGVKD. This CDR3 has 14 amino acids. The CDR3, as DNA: TGTGCCATCAGTGAAGCCCGCTATAATTCACCCCTCCACTTT. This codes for CAISEARYNSPLHF.

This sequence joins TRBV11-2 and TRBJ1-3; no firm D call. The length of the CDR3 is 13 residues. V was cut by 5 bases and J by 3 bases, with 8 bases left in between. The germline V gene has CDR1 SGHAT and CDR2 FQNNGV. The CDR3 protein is CASSLIVGNTIYF. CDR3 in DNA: TGTGCCAGCAGCCTCATCGTTGGAAACACCATATATTTT.

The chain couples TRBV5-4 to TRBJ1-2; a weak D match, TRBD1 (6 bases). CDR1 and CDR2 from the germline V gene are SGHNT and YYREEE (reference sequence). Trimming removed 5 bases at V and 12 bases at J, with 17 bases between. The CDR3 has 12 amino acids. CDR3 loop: CASRRDTLGDTF. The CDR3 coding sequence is TGTGCCAGCAGGCGGGACACCCTAGGTGACACCTTC.

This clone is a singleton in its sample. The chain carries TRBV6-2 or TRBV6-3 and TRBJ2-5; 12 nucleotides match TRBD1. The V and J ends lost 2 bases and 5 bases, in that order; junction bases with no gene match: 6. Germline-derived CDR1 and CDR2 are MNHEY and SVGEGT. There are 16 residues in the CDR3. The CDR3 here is CASSYRGQGALETQYF. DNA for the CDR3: TGTGCCAGCAGTTACAGGGGACAGGGGGCGCTTGAGACCCAGTACTTC.

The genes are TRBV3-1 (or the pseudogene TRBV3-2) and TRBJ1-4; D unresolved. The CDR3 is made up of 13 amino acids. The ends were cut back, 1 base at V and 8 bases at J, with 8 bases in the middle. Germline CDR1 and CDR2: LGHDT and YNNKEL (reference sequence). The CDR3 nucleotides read TGTGCCAGCAGCCAAGTATGGCCAGAAAAACTGTTTTTT. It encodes CASSQVWPEKLFF.

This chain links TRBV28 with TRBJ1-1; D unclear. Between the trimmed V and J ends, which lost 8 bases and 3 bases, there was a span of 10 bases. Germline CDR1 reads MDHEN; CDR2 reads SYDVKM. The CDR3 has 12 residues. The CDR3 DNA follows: TGTGCCAGCCGGGATGGCCACACTGAAGCTTTCTTT. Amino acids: CASRDGHTEAFF.

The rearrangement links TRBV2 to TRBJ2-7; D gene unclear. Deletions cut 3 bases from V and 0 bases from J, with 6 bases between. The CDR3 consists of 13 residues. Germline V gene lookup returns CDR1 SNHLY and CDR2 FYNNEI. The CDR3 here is CASSDVYSYEQYF. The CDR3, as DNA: TGTGCCAGCAGTGATGTCTACTCCTACGAGCAGTACTTC.

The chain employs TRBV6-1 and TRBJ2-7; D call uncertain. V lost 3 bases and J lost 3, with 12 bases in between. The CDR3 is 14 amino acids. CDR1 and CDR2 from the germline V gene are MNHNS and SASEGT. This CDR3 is CASSDPSRDYEQYF. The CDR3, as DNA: TGTGCCAGCAGTGATCCGTCCAGAGACTACGAGCAGTACTTC.

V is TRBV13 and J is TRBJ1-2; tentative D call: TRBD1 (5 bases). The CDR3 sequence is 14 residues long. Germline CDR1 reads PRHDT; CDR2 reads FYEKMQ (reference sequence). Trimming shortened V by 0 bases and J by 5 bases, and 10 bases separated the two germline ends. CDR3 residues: CASSLGSGGYGYTF. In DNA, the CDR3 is TGTGCCAGCAGCTTAGGGTCTGGGGGGTATGGCTACACCTTC. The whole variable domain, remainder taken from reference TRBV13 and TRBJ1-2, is AAGVIQSPRHLIKEKRETATLKCYPIPRHDTVYWYQQGPGQDPQFLISFYEKMQSDKGSIPDRFSAQQFSDYHSELNMSSLELGDSALYFCASSLGSGGYGYTFGSGTRLTVV.

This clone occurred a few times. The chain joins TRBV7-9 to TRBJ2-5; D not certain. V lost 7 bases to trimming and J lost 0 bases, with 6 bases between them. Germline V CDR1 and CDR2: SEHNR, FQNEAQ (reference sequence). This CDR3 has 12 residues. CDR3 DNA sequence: TGTGCCAGCACCGGCAACCAAGAGACCCAGTACTTC. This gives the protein CASTGNQETQYF.

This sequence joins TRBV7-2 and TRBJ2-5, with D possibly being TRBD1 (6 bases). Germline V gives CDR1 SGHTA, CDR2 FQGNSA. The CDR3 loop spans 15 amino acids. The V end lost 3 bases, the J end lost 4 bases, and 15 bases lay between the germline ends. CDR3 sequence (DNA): TGTGCCAGCAGCTTGCCTAGGGCCAGGGGAGAGACCCAGTACTTC. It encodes CASSLPRARGETQYF. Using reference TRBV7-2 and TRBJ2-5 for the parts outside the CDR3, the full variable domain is GAGVSQSPSNKVTEKGKDVELRCDPISGHTALYWYRQSLGQGLEFLIYFQGNSAPDKSGLPSDRFSAERTGGSVSTLTIQRTQQEDSAVYLCASSLPRARGETQYFGPGTRLLVL.

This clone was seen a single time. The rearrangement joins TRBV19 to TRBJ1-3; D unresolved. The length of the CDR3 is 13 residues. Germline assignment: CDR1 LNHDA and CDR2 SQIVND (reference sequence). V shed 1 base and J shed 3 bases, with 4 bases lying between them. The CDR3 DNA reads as TGTGCCAGTAGTATAGGTATTGGAAACACCATATATTTT. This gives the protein CASSIGIGNTIYF.

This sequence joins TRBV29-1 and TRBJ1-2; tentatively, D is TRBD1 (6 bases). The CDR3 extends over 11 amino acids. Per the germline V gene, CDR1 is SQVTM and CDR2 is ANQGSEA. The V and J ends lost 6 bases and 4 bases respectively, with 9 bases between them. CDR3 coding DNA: TGCAGCGTCTCGACAGGCTATGGCTACACCTTC. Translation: CSVSTGYGYTF. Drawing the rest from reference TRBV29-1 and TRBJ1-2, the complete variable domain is SAVISQKPSRDICQRGTSLTIQCQVDSQVTMMFWYRQQPGQSLTLIATANQGSEATYESGFVIDKFPISRPNLTFSTLTVSNMSPEDSSIYLCSVSTGYGYTFGSGTRLTVV.

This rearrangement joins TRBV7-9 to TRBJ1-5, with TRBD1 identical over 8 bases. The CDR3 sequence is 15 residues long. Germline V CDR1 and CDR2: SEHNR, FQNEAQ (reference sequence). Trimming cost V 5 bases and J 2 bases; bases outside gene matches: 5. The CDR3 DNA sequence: TGTGCCAGCAGCGACCCGGGACAGGGCAATCAGCCCCAGCATTTT. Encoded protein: CASSDPGQGNQPQHF.

The CDR3 protein is CASSSQAGGSGYGYTF. CDR3 sequence (DNA): TGTGCCAGCAGCTCGCAAGCAGGGGGCTCGGGGTATGGCTACACCTTC. The chain recombines TRBV7-9 with TRBJ1-2, with 8 bases matching TRBD1. Per the germline V gene, CDR1 is SEHNR and CDR2 is FQNEAQ (reference sequence). The V and J ends lost 4 bases and 5 bases, in that order; junction bases with no gene match: 12. The CDR3 has 16 amino acids.

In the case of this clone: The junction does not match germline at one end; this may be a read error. The CDR3 DNA sequence: TGCAGTGCGAATGCACAGGGCCAGCGGCCCTTC. Protein sequence: CSANAQGQRPF. The V call is TRBV20-1, the J call TRBJ2-7; D possibly corresponds to TRBD1 (6 bases). The length of the CDR3 is 11 residues. From germline, CDR1 is DFQATT and CDR2 SNEGSKA (reference sequence).

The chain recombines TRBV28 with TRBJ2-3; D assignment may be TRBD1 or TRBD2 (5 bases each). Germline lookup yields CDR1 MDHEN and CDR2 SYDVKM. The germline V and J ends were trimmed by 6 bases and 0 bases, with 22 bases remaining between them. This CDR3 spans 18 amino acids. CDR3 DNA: TGTGCCAGCAGCCGAATTTACCGAGGGACGCCTAGCACAGATACGCAGTATTTT. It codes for CASSRIYRGTPSTDTQYF.

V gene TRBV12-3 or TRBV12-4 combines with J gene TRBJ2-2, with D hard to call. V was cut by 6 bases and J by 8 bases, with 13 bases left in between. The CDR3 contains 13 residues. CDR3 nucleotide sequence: TGTGCCAGCAGACTATATACCGAGGGGGAGCTGTTTTTT. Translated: CASRLYTEGELFF.

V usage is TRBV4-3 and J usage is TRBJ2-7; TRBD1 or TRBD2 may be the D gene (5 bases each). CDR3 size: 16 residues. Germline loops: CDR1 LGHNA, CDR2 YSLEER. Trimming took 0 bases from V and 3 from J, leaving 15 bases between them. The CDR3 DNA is TGCGCCAGCAGCCAAGACCGGAGCAGAGGGGTCTACGAGCAGTACTTC. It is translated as CASSQDRSRGVYEQYF.

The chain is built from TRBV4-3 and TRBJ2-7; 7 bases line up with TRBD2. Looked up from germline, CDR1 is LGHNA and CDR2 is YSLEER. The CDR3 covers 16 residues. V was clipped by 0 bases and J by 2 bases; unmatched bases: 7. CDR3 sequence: CASSQDLAGSPYEQYF. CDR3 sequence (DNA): TGCGCCAGCAGCCAAGATTTAGCGGGCTCCCCCTACGAGCAGTACTTC.

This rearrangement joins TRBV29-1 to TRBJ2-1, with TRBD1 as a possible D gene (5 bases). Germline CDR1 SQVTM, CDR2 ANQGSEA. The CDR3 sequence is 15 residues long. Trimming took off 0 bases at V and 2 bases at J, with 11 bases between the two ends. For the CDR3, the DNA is TGCAGCGTTGAAGATCAGATAGGGGCCTACAATGAGCAGTTCTTC. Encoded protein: CSVEDQIGAYNEQFF.

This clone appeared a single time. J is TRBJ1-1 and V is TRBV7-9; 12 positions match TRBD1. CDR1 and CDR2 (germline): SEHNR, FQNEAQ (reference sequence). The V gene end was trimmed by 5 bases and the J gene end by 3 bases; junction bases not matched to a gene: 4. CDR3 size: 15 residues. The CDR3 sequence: CASSGTGGVDTEAFF. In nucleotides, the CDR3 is TGTGCCAGCAGCGGGACAGGGGGCGTGGACACTGAAGCTTTCTTT.

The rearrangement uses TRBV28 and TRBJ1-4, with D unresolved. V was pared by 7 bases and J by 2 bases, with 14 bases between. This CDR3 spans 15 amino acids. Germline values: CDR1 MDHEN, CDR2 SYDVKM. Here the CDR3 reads CASNRRESTNEKLFF. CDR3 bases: TGTGCCAGCAACCGGCGAGAGAGCACTAATGAAAAACTGTTTTTT.

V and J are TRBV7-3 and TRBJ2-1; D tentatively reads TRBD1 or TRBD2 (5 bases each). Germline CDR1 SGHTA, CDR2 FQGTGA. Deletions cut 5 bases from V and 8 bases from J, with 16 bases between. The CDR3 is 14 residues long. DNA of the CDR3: TGTGCCAGCAGCCGGGGCCCCGGGGTGTATGAGCAGTTCTTC. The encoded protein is CASSRGPGVYEQFF.

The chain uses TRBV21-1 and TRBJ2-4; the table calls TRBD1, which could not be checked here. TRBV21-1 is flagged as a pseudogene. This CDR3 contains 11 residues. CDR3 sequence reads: CASSTPGQKYF. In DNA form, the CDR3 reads TGTGCCAGCAGCACTCCGGGACAGAAGTACTTC.

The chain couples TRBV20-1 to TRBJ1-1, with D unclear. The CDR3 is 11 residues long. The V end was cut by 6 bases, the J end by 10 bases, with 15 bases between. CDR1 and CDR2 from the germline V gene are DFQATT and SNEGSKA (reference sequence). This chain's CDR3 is CSAGEGLVAFF. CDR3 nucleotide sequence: TGCAGTGCGGGCGAAGGATTAGTAGCTTTCTTT.